These 29 T cell receptor beta chains were all obtained from the same sample, sequenced in a study of CD8 T cells in Susac syndrome. Random hexamers primed reverse transcription of roughly 0.45 to 1 ug RNA. Each CDR3 protein is one row after TCRdb ran MiXCR on the immunoSEQ multiplex PCR reads. The sample has around 130,000 distinct CDR3 sequences; under 95% are singletons. The specimen sequenced was CD8+ T cells from PBMCs. The receptor set was obtained from a human donor with multiple sclerosis.

The J gene is TRBJ2-7, the V gene TRBV6-6; perhaps TRBD2 as D (7 bases). Germline loops: CDR1 MNHNY, CDR2 SVGAGI (reference sequence). Trimming shortened V by 0 bases and J by 5 bases, and 14 bases separated the two germline ends. The length of the CDR3 is 15 residues. The CDR3: CASSYSSGGGDEQYF. The CDR3 region has the DNA TGTGCCAGCAGTTACTCGAGTGGAGGGGGGGACGAGCAGTACTTC.

The chain joins TRBV7-9 to TRBJ2-7, with 12 bases matching TRBD2. The trim removed 3 bases at V and 2 bases at J, leaving 11 bases unmatched. Germline V gene data show CDR1 as SEHNR and CDR2 as FQNEAQ (reference sequence). The length of the CDR3 is 18 residues. The CDR3 coding sequence is TGTGCCAGCAGCTTTAGCCTGACTAGCGGGAGACTACCCTACGAGCAGTACTTC. Translating it yields CASSFSLTSGRLPYEQYF.

The chain joins TRBV20-1 to TRBJ2-7; 8 nucleotides agree with TRBD2. V was pared by 0 bases and J by 6 bases, with 4 bases of the junction left unmatched. Germline CDR1 reads DFQATT; CDR2 reads SNEGSKA (reference sequence). The CDR3 is made up of 13 amino acids. CDR3: CSARDVGTSEQYF. As DNA, the CDR3 is TGCAGTGCTAGAGATGTCGGGACTAGCGAGCAGTACTTC.

V is TRBV5-4 and J is TRBJ2-7, with D possibly matching TRBD2 (6 bases). There are 12 residues in the CDR3. Between the trimmed V and J ends, which lost 4 bases and 5 bases, there was a span of 10 bases. Germline CDR1 and CDR2: SGHNT and YYREEE (reference sequence). The CDR3 sequence: CASSMGLNEQYF. As DNA, the CDR3 is TGTGCCAGCAGCATGGGACTTAACGAGCAGTACTTC.

V usage is TRBV6-2 or TRBV6-3 and J usage is TRBJ2-7, with D possibly being TRBD2 (5 bases). The germline V and J ends were trimmed by 6 bases and 2 bases, with 11 bases remaining between them. This CDR3 spans 13 amino acids. Germline V CDR1 and CDR2: MNHEY, SVGEGT. The CDR3 region has the DNA TGTGCCAGCAGCCTGGGAGCGCCCTACGAGCAGTACTTC. Protein: CASSLGAPYEQYF.

V usage is TRBV30 and J usage is TRBJ2-3; TRBD2 aligns across 13 bases. The CDR3 has 17 amino acids. Germline-derived CDR1 and CDR2 are GTSNPN and SVGIG (reference sequence). The V and J ends lost 6 bases and 3 bases, in that order; junction bases with no gene match: 12. The CDR3 coding sequence is TGTGCCTGCCCAATTCGGACTAGCGGGAGAAGGACAGATACGCAGTATTTT. Its protein is CACPIRTSGRRTDTQYF.

This chain uses TRBV29-1 with TRBJ1-2; the D gene is possibly TRBD1 (6 bases). This CDR3 has 12 amino acids. Looked up from germline, CDR1 is SQVTM and CDR2 is ANQGSEA. Trimming took 4 bases from V and 9 from J, leaving 15 bases between them. CDR3 sequence (DNA): TGCAGCGTTGTAAGTGGGGGCCTTAGCTACACCTTC. Amino acids: CSVVSGGLSYTF. Looking up the rest from reference TRBV29-1 and TRBJ1-2 gives the full variable domain: SAVISQKPSRDICQRGTSLTIQCQVDSQVTMMFWYRQQPGQSLTLIATANQGSEATYESGFVIDKFPISRPNLTFSTLTVSNMSPEDSSIYLCSVVSGGLSYTFGSGTRLTVV.

DNA of the CDR3: TGTGCCACCGAGGGGCCAACAGATACGCAGTATTTT. Encoded protein: CATEGPTDTQYF. The gene calls are TRBV15 and TRBJ2-3; D assignment may be TRBD1 or TRBD2 (5 bases each). Per germline, CDR1 LNHNV and CDR2 YYDKDF (reference sequence). Trimming took off 8 bases at V and 3 bases at J, with 9 bases between the two ends. The length of the CDR3 is 12 residues.

The J gene is TRBJ2-7, the V gene TRBV27, with 10 bases that match TRBD1. V dropped 6 bases and J dropped 4; count of bases not matched to a gene: 9. Per germline, CDR1 MNHEY and CDR2 SMNVEV (reference sequence). This CDR3 is built from 15 residues. CDR3: CASSSGQGTDYEQYF. CDR3 nucleotide sequence: TGTGCCAGCAGCTCGGGACAGGGGACGGATTACGAGCAGTACTTC.

In DNA form, the CDR3 reads TGTGCCTGGAGTGTACTGGGGGAGGCCTCCTTTACAGATACGCAGTATTTT. As protein: CAWSVLGEASFTDTQYF. The V and J genes are TRBV30 and TRBJ2-3; D perhaps matches TRBD2 (6 bases). From germline, CDR1 is GTSNPN and CDR2 SVGIG (reference sequence). This CDR3 has 17 residues. Trimming removed 0 bases at V and 3 bases at J, with 19 bases between.

The chain recombines TRBV23-1 with TRBJ2-3, with a tentative D call TRBD1 (6 bases). TRBV23-1 is sorted into the ORF group, with uncertain function. This CDR3 region has 16 residues. V dropped 7 bases and J dropped 0 bases, with 17 bases sitting between them. This chain's CDR3 is CASTSSWGPSTDTQYF. The CDR3, as DNA: TGCGCCAGCACCTCCTCTTGGGGGCCTAGCACAGATACGCAGTATTTT.

The chain combines TRBV7-9 with TRBJ2-5; D is uncertain. Germline CDR1 SEHNR, CDR2 FQNEAQ (reference sequence). Trimming took 5 bases from V and 3 from J, leaving 16 bases between them. This CDR3 is 15 amino acids long. CDR3 sequence (DNA): TGTGCCAGCAGCCGTGAAGGACCCTTTAAAGAGACCCAGTACTTC. Translating it yields CASSREGPFKETQYF.

This clonotype was observed once. The V and J genes are TRBV4-1 and TRBJ2-7; 7 bases are a match to TRBD2. The CDR3 covers 16 residues. Germline assignment: CDR1 MGHRA and CDR2 YSYEKL. With V trimmed by 0 bases and J by 1 base, 6 bases remained unmatched. CDR3 residues: CASSQDRHSGSYEQYF. CDR3 nucleotide sequence: TGCGCCAGCAGCCAAGATCGACATAGCGGGTCCTACGAGCAGTACTTC.

V usage is TRBV29-1 and J usage is TRBJ1-1; D gene unclear. V shed 1 base and J shed 1 base, with 7 bases lying between them. CDR3 length equals 13 residues. Per the germline V gene, CDR1 is SQVTM and CDR2 is ANQGSEA. CDR3 loop: CSVEAAANTEAFF. The CDR3 DNA is TGCAGCGTTGAAGCAGCCGCGAACACTGAAGCTTTCTTT.

J is TRBJ2-3 and V is TRBV13; 14 nucleotides line up with TRBD2. Germline V lookup: CDR1 PRHDT, CDR2 FYEKMQ (reference sequence). This CDR3 has 19 amino acids. Germline trimming cut 5 bases from V and 6 bases from J; bases unmatched to any gene: 16. CDR3 amino acids: CASSQPGLAGEGGPDTQYF. The CDR3 DNA reads as TGTGCCAGCAGCCAACCGGGACTAGCGGGGGAAGGGGGGCCGGATACGCAGTATTTT.

The V gene is TRBV9, the J gene TRBJ2-2; a possible D gene is TRBD2 (6 bases). CDR1 and CDR2 from the germline V gene are SGDLS and YYNGEE. CDR3 length equals 17 residues. Deletions cut 3 bases from V and 0 bases from J, with 15 bases between. In DNA, the CDR3 is TGTGCCAGCAGCGGGCGACTAGTCGGGTCGAACACCGGGGAGCTGTTTTTT. It codes for CASSGRLVGSNTGELFF.

This chain links TRBV29-1 with TRBJ2-1; D is undetermined. This CDR3 contains 12 residues. Per germline, CDR1 SQVTM and CDR2 ANQGSEA. The ends were cut back, 4 bases at V and 8 bases at J, with 12 bases in the middle. This chain's CDR3 is CSVVGQLDEQFF. In DNA form, the CDR3 reads TGCAGCGTTGTAGGGCAGCTCGATGAGCAGTTCTTC.

This chain joins TRBV10-3 and TRBJ2-5, with D possibly being TRBD1 (5 bases). The CDR3 runs 14 residues. V dropped 10 bases and J dropped 3 bases, with 18 bases sitting between them. Per the germline V gene, CDR1 is ENHRY and CDR2 is SYGVKD. The CDR3 DNA is TGTGCCACAGGAGCTCTTGACAGAGAAGAGACCCAGTACTTC. This encodes CATGALDREETQYF.

In this sample, this clonotype turned up once. V gene TRBV19 combines with J gene TRBJ1-2; weak D call: TRBD1 (5 bases). The CDR3 is made up of 14 amino acids. Trimming removed 4 bases at V and 6 bases at J, with 15 bases between. Germline V gives CDR1 LNHDA, CDR2 SQIVND (reference sequence). CDR3 coding DNA: TGTGCCAGTAGTACCTGGGGAGGGGATGATGGCTACACCTTC. This sequence encodes CASSTWGGDDGYTF.

This rearrangement joins TRBV20-1 to TRBJ2-7; perhaps D is TRBD1 or TRBD2 (5 bases each). Germline V lookup: CDR1 DFQATT, CDR2 SNEGSKA (reference sequence). The CDR3 has 14 amino acids. V was clipped by 1 base and J by 3 bases, with 13 bases between them. The CDR3 DNA reads TGCAGTGCTAGAGCGCTAGAGGGGAGCTACGAGCAGTACTTC. This sequence encodes CSARALEGSYEQYF.

This chain joins TRBV11-2 and TRBJ2-2, with TRBD2 identical over 9 bases. There are 15 residues in the CDR3. V gave up 1 base and J gave up 3 bases; unmatched junction bases: 0. Germline values: CDR1 SGHAT, CDR2 FQNNGV. The CDR3 loop reads CASSLVAGDTGELFF. For the CDR3, the DNA is TGTGCCAGCAGCTTAGTAGCGGGAGACACCGGGGAGCTGTTTTTT.

This clonotype was seen a handful of times. The V and J genes are TRBV6-2 or TRBV6-3 and TRBJ2-7; the D is unclear. CDR3 length equals 12 residues. Germline loops: CDR1 MNHEY, CDR2 SVGEGT. V shed 9 bases and J shed 2 bases, with 11 bases lying between them. The CDR3 loop is CASRTETYEQYF. In nucleotides, the CDR3 is TGTGCCAGTCGGACGGAGACCTACGAGCAGTACTTC.

The chain is built from TRBV29-1 and TRBJ2-7, with a possible D match to TRBD1 (6 bases). Germline values: CDR1 SQVTM, CDR2 ANQGSEA. CDR3 length: 12 residues. V dropped 7 bases and J dropped 4 bases, with 14 bases sitting between them. CDR3 coding DNA: TGCAGCGCCCGGGACACCTCATACGAGCAGTACTTC. This encodes CSARDTSYEQYF.

The chain links TRBV19 to TRBJ1-2; possible D gene TRBD1, 5 bases. The germline V gene has CDR1 LNHDA and CDR2 SQIVND (reference sequence). The CDR3 is 14 amino acids. Trimming stripped 10 bases from V and 7 bases from J, with 22 bases between. The CDR3 region has the DNA TGTGCCACCAATTCGGGCGGGGGACTTGCTGGCTACACCTTC. This gives the protein CATNSGGGLAGYTF.

The chain links TRBV5-1 to TRBJ2-7; D might be TRBD2 (5 bases). CDR3 length: 14 residues. Germline lookup yields CDR1 SGHRS and CDR2 YFSETQ. The ends were cut back, 1 base at V and 5 bases at J, with 13 bases in the middle. The CDR3 DNA follows: TGCGCCAGCAGCTTGATCGGGGTGTCCCACGAGCAGTACTTC. The encoded protein is CASSLIGVSHEQYF. The full variable domain, rest sourced from reference TRBV5-1 and TRBJ2-7, is KAGVTQTPRYLIKTRGQQVTLSCSPISGHRSVSWYQQTPGQGLQFLFEYFSETQRNKGNFPGRFSGRQFSNSRSEMNVSTLELGDSALYLCASSLIGVSHEQYFGPGTRLTVT.

The CDR3 coding sequence is TGTGCCAGCAGTGAAGCCGGACCTGATCAGGCTTTCTTT. It codes for CASSEAGPDQAFF. The rearrangement links TRBV2 to TRBJ1-1; no clear D gene. Germline loops: CDR1 SNHLY, CDR2 FYNNEI. There are 13 residues in the CDR3. The V gene lost 0 bases and the J gene lost 11 bases, with 13 bases spanning the gap.

The chain uses TRBV19 and TRBJ2-1; no reliable D call. The CDR3 has 14 amino acids. Germline values: CDR1 LNHDA, CDR2 SQIVND (reference sequence). V was shortened by 6 bases and J by 9 bases, with 18 bases between the two germline ends. The CDR3 nucleotides are TGTGCCAGTAGCGGGTCAAACTGGGAACCTGAGCAGTTCTTC. Translated: CASSGSNWEPEQFF.

This chain joins TRBV29-1 and TRBJ2-2, with 7 nucleotides matching TRBD1. The CDR3 spans 12 residues. Per germline, CDR1 SQVTM and CDR2 ANQGSEA. V gave up 7 bases and J gave up 7 bases; unmatched junction bases: 6. Here the CDR3 reads CSAAGTVGELFF. CDR3 coding DNA: TGCAGCGCCGCAGGGACAGTCGGGGAGCTGTTTTTT.

V usage is TRBV6-5 and J usage is TRBJ2-1, with D maybe TRBD1 (6 bases). V was cut by 7 bases and J by 7 bases, with 17 bases left in between. The CDR3 extends over 14 amino acids. The germline V gene has CDR1 MNHEY and CDR2 SVGAGI. The CDR3 here is CASMGAVGVNEQFF. The CDR3 bases are TGTGCCAGCATGGGGGCGGTGGGGGTAAATGAGCAGTTCTTC.